Listed here are 29 T cell receptor beta chains from one sample, sequenced in a study of T cell repertoires in cytomegalovirus infection. TCRdb re-called the reads through MiXCR, storing one row per CDR3 protein. The sample has around 260,000 distinct CDR3 sequences; 8% to 9.5% are singletons. The sequenced sample was PBMCs. These receptors were obtained from a human donor in good health (CMV status not recorded). Some clones in this sample may be carry-over from other donors' samples.

This clonotype was observed many times. This chain joins TRBV7-8 and TRBJ2-3; D gene unclear. CDR1 is SGHVS and CDR2 is FQNEAQ in the germline V gene. The CDR3 contains 11 residues. V lost 7 bases, J lost 6 bases, and 8 bases lay in between. For the CDR3, the DNA is TGTGCCAGCAAGCAGGCCGATACGCAGTATTTT. Residues: CASKQADTQYF.

This chain connects TRBV5-6 to TRBJ1-1; D uncertain. There are 12 residues in the CDR3. Trimming removed 7 bases from V and 1 base from J, with 8 bases in between. Germline CDR1 SGHDT, CDR2 YYEEEE. The CDR3 spells CASGFRNTEAFF. CDR3 in DNA: TGTGCCAGCGGATTCAGGAACACTGAAGCTTTCTTT.

This clonotype has at least ten counts. The chain joins TRBV14 to TRBJ2-5; D is possibly TRBD1 (5 bases). The CDR3 spans 15 residues. V was cut by 0 bases and J by 0 bases, with 8 bases left in between. Germline CDR1 reads SGHDN; CDR2 reads FVKESK. The chain's CDR3 is CASSQDNRNQETQYF. The CDR3 DNA reads TGTGCCAGCAGCCAAGATAACAGGAACCAAGAGACCCAGTACTTC. The entire variable domain, with the rest obtained from reference TRBV14 and TRBJ2-5, is as follows: EAGVTQFPSHSVIEKGQTVTLRCDPISGHDNLYWYRRVMGKEIKFLLHFVKESKQDESGMPNNRFLAERTGGTYSTLKVQPAELEDSGVYFCASSQDNRNQETQYFGPGTRLLVL.

This clonotype has a count of ten or more. This chain connects TRBV7-2 to TRBJ2-2; D might be TRBD2 (7 bases). Trimming took 1 base from V and 4 from J, leaving 10 bases between them. The CDR3 has 15 residues. CDR1 and CDR2 (germline): SGHTA, FQGNSA. CDR3 in amino acids: CASSLGGGGTGELFF. The CDR3 DNA reads as TGTGCCAGCAGCTTAGGGGGAGGGGGCACCGGGGAGCTGTTTTTT.

This clonotype has a count of ten or more. The gene calls are TRBV7-4 and TRBJ1-5; D not resolved. This CDR3 contains 19 residues. V was trimmed by 1 base and J by 4 bases, leaving 23 bases between them. CDR1 SGHVT and CDR2 SQSDAQ come from the germline V gene. This chain's CDR3 is CASSLVPPGSGYPNQPQHF. As DNA, the CDR3 is TGTGCCAGCAGCTTAGTCCCCCCGGGGTCCGGGTATCCTAATCAGCCCCAGCATTTT. Variable domain in full (rest from reference TRBV7-4 and TRBJ1-5): GAGVSQSPRYKVAKRGRDVALRCDSISGHVTLYWYRQTLGQGSEVLTYSQSDAQRDKSGRPSGRFSAERPERSVSTLKIQRTEQGDSAVYLCASSLVPPGSGYPNQPQHFGDGTRLSIL.

This clonotype was seen at least ten times. The rearrangement uses TRBV7-3 and TRBJ2-3; no clear D. Germline assignment: CDR1 SGHTA and CDR2 FQGTGA. The CDR3 loop spans 16 amino acids. V was trimmed by 0 bases and J by 0 bases, leaving 10 bases between them. CDR3 amino acids: CASSLTITSSTDTQYF. As DNA, the CDR3 is TGTGCCAGCAGCTTAACGATTACATCCAGCACAGATACGCAGTATTTT. Full variable domain (outside the CDR3, taken from reference TRBV7-3 and TRBJ2-3): GAGVSQTPSNKVTEKGKYVELRCDPISGHTALYWYRQSLGQGPEFLIYFQGTGAADDSGLPNDRFFAVRPEGSVSTLKIQRTERGDSAVYLCASSLTITSSTDTQYFGPGTRLTVL.

This clonotype was seen at least ten times. The rearrangement joins TRBV7-8 to TRBJ2-7; tentative D call: TRBD1 (6 bases). The length of the CDR3 is 12 residues. V dropped 5 bases and J dropped 5 bases, with 10 bases sitting between them. Germline V gives CDR1 SGHVS, CDR2 FQNEAQ. CDR3 amino acids: CASSPYRDEQYF. DNA for the CDR3: TGTGCCAGCAGCCCGTACAGGGACGAGCAGTACTTC.

This clonotype was detected many times. The chain links TRBV28 to TRBJ1-5; no definite D call. This CDR3 has 13 amino acids. Germline assignment: CDR1 MDHEN and CDR2 SYDVKM. Trimming shortened V by 4 bases and J by 1 base, and 5 bases separated the two germline ends. This chain's CDR3 is CASSYSSNQPQHF. Here the CDR3 DNA reads TGTGCCAGCAGTTACTCAAGCAATCAGCCCCAGCATTTT.

This clonotype was detected many times. The J gene is TRBJ2-1, the V gene TRBV7-9; 9 nucleotides agree with TRBD2. V was pared by 5 bases and J by 3 bases, with 8 bases of the junction left unmatched. Germline V gene data show CDR1 as SEHNR and CDR2 as FQNEAQ (reference sequence). This CDR3 is built from 16 residues. DNA for the CDR3: TGTGCCAGCAGCCCCTCGGGACTAGCTAACTACAATGAGCAGTTCTTC. Protein sequence: CASSPSGLANYNEQFF.

Ten or more counts support this clonotype. The rearrangement links TRBV6-2 or TRBV6-3 to TRBJ2-1, with 8 bases that match TRBD2. The V segment lost 6 bases and the J segment 3 bases; nucleotides outside the gene matches: 10. The CDR3 runs 16 residues. Germline V lookup: CDR1 MNHEY, CDR2 SVGEGT. CDR3 bases: TGTGCCAGCAGGGCCTTAGCGGGATCCCACTACAATGAGCAGTTCTTC. Its translation is CASRALAGSHYNEQFF.

This chain links TRBV20-1 with TRBJ2-7, with 7 bases that match TRBD2. This CDR3 has 14 amino acids. J gave up 7 bases and V 5 bases, and 14 bases lay outside the gene matches. Germline CDR1 reads DFQATT; CDR2 reads SNEGSKA (reference sequence). CDR3 sequence: CSAEMGEGFREQYF. For the CDR3, the DNA is TGCAGTGCTGAAATGGGGGAGGGGTTCCGGGAGCAGTACTTC.

Ten or more counts support this clonotype. The V and J genes are TRBV29-1 and TRBJ2-1; TRBD2 agrees at 11 bases. CDR1 is SQVTM, CDR2 ANQGSEA, per germline. The V and J ends lost 4 bases and 13 bases, in that order; junction bases with no gene match: 9. The CDR3 contains 13 residues. The CDR3 loop is CSVVFGLAGLQFF. In DNA form, the CDR3 reads TGCAGCGTTGTATTCGGACTAGCGGGCCTCCAGTTCTTC.

This clonotype was recorded many times. The chain employs TRBV7-2 and TRBJ2-7; no definite D call. V lost 5 bases, J lost 4 bases, and 12 bases lay in between. CDR1 is SGHTA, CDR2 FQGNSA, per germline. The CDR3 is made up of 13 amino acids. Written as DNA, the CDR3 is TGTGCCAGCAGCCAGATAAGCCAGTACGAGCAGTACTTC. Translated, it gives CASSQISQYEQYF.

In this sample, this clonotype turned up many times. The chain has TRBV12-3 or TRBV12-4 and TRBJ1-2, with a possible D match to TRBD1 (6 bases). The germline V and J ends were trimmed by 5 bases and 9 bases, with 13 bases remaining between them. The CDR3 covers 12 residues. Here the CDR3 DNA reads TGTGCCAGCAGTCCTAGGGGGGGCCGCTACACCTTC. Its protein is CASSPRGGRYTF.

This clonotype occurred many times. The chain couples TRBV7-2 to TRBJ2-2, with 9 bases that match TRBD2. The CDR3 is 16 residues long. In germline, CDR1 is SGHTA, CDR2 FQGNSA. V lost 1 base to trimming and J lost 4 bases; unmatched junction nucleotides: 4. CDR3 in DNA: TGTGCCAGCAGCTTAGATAGCGGGAGTGTCACCGGGGAGCTGTTTTTT. Translating it yields CASSLDSGSVTGELFF.

At least ten counts were recorded for this clonotype. The chain links TRBV7-9 to TRBJ2-7, with 11 bases that match TRBD2. CDR1 and CDR2 from the germline V gene are SEHNR and FQNEAQ (reference sequence). V trimming: 8 bases; J trimming: 3 bases; junction bases outside the gene matches: 6. The CDR3 sequence is 14 residues long. CDR3 nucleotide sequence: TGTGCCAGCCGCACTAGCGGGAGCGACTACGAGCAGTACTTC. This codes for CASRTSGSDYEQYF.

This clonotype was counted many times. J is TRBJ1-6 and V is TRBV7-2, with D perhaps TRBD1 (6 bases). The CDR3 sequence is 14 residues long. The V gene's germline CDR1 is SGHTA and CDR2 FQGNSA. The V end was cut by 1 base, the J end by 11 bases, with 12 bases between. The CDR3 coding sequence is TGTGCCAGCAGCTTAGGGGGGGCGGGGGCACCCCTCCACTTT. Protein: CASSLGGAGAPLHF.

J is TRBJ1-3 and V is TRBV5-8; unclear D gene. Trimming shortened V by 0 bases and J by 4 bases, and 14 bases separated the two germline ends. The CDR3 extends over 16 amino acids. From germline, CDR1 is SGHTS and CDR2 YDEGEE. CDR3 sequence: CASSLGSLLRGNTIYF. CDR3 bases: TGTGCCAGCAGCTTGGGGTCCCTCTTGCGAGGAAACACCATATATTTT.

The chain is built from TRBV2 and TRBJ1-1; maybe TRBD1 (5 bases). The V end lost 10 bases, the J end lost 7 bases, and 22 bases lay between the germline ends. The CDR3 runs 14 residues. CDR1 and CDR2 from the germline V gene are SNHLY and FYNNEI. The CDR3 DNA is TGTGCCACCATACCGGAGATCGGGGGGGGTGAAGCTTTCTTT. This gives the protein CATIPEIGGGEAFF.

This clonotype was recorded many times. The V gene is TRBV28, the J gene TRBJ2-3; 15 nucleotides match TRBD2. The CDR3 length is 18 residues. Per the germline V gene, CDR1 is MDHEN and CDR2 is SYDVKM. The V segment lost 6 bases and the J segment 1 base; nucleotides outside the gene matches: 8. The CDR3 region has the DNA TGTGCCAGCAGCATACCCGGGACTAGCGGGGGGCGCACAGATACGCAGTATTTT. Translated: CASSIPGTSGGRTDTQYF.

This clonotype was seen at least ten times. The CDR3 region is CASSLGTPTDTQYF. The CDR3 DNA sequence: TGTGCCAGCAGCTTAGGAACACCCACAGATACGCAGTATTTT. V is TRBV7-2 and J is TRBJ2-3, with unresolved D. Germline CDR1 reads SGHTA; CDR2 reads FQGNSA. The germline V and J ends were trimmed by 1 base and 2 bases, with 7 bases remaining between them. CDR3 size: 14 residues.

The chain has TRBV20-1 and TRBJ2-3; unclear D gene. The CDR3 loop spans 13 amino acids. Germline V gene data show CDR1 as DFQATT and CDR2 as SNEGSKA (reference sequence). Between the trimmed V and J ends, which lost 6 bases and 4 bases, there was a span of 14 bases. This CDR3 is CSAGQAGPDTQYF. CDR3 in DNA: TGCAGTGCCGGTCAGGCCGGACCAGATACGCAGTATTTT.

This clonotype was counted ten times or more. This chain connects TRBV5-4 to TRBJ2-7; D call uncertain. The CDR3 is 13 amino acids. V dropped 0 bases and J dropped 3 bases, with 7 bases sitting between them. The germline CDR1 and CDR2 sequences are SGHNT and YYREEE (reference sequence). CDR3 coding DNA: TGTGCCAGCAGCTTGGTCGGAAACTACGAGCAGTACTTC. Translation: CASSLVGNYEQYF.

This chain uses TRBV20-1 with TRBJ1-5; D is possibly TRBD1 (5 bases). Germline CDR1 reads DFQATT; CDR2 reads SNEGSKA (reference sequence). V dropped 4 bases and J dropped 0 bases, with 16 bases sitting between them. This CDR3 region has 16 residues. CDR3 nucleotides: TGCAGTGCTATCGCTCAGGGCAGAGCTAGCAATCAGCCCCAGCATTTT. This sequence encodes CSAIAQGRASNQPQHF.

The gene calls are TRBV5-1 and TRBJ2-3; 9 bases map to TRBD1. This CDR3 comprises 18 residues. In germline, CDR1 is SGHRS, CDR2 YFSETQ. After removal of 2 bases from V and 2 bases from J, the junction contained 12 bases not matched to a gene. This chain's CDR3 is CASSLGQGSSQSTDTQYF. The CDR3 DNA follows: TGCGCCAGCAGCTTAGGACAGGGGTCCTCCCAATCCACAGATACGCAGTATTTT.

A few counts support this clonotype. The V call is TRBV20-1, the J call TRBJ2-3; 12 nucleotides agree with TRBD2. The CDR3 consists of 15 residues. The germline gives CDR1 DFQATT, CDR2 SNEGSKA (reference sequence). The junction had 6 bases not matched to a gene; V was cut back by 5 bases and J by 3 bases. CDR3 residues: CSAETSGSRTDTQYF. The CDR3 DNA follows: TGCAGTGCTGAGACTAGCGGGAGTCGGACAGATACGCAGTATTTT.

This clonotype has at least ten counts. V usage is TRBV7-2 and J usage is TRBJ2-2; TRBD2 matches 7 bases. Germline V gene sequence: CDR1 SGHTA, CDR2 FQGNSA. V lost 5 bases to trimming and J lost 5 bases; unmatched junction nucleotides: 8. The CDR3 is 15 amino acids. The CDR3 reads CASSPILGGTGELFF. For the CDR3, the DNA is TGTGCCAGCAGCCCTATCCTGGGAGGGACCGGGGAGCTGTTTTTT.

This clonotype came up many times. This chain joins TRBV7-2 and TRBJ2-7; TRBD2 might be the D (6 bases). Germline CDR1 SGHTA, CDR2 FQGNSA. Trimming took off 1 base at V and 6 bases at J, with 13 bases between the two ends. The CDR3 contains 14 residues. This CDR3 is CASSLEGRGGEQYF. The CDR3 nucleotides read TGTGCCAGCAGCTTAGAGGGGCGGGGAGGCGAGCAGTACTTC.

This clonotype was found many times. The chain combines TRBV7-2 with TRBJ2-3, with 16 bases fitting TRBD2. The CDR3 extends over 19 amino acids. V shed 5 bases, J shed 0 bases, and the junction held 8 bases outside the gene matches. The germline V gene encodes CDR1 SGHTA and CDR2 FQGNSA. CDR3 bases: TGTGCCAGCAGCGCTCCCCCGGGACTAGCGGGGGGGAGCACAGATACGCAGTATTTT. Protein sequence: CASSAPPGLAGGSTDTQYF.